This T cell receptor (beta chain) originates from a study of T cells after yellow fever vaccination. Study background: Fractions with few cells were prepared using SMART-Seq v4 Ultra Low Input. Study results and limitations: Overall, a small share of clonotypes was seen in both CD4 and CD8 compartments. It was a weaker secondary response, yet one that peaked faster, at day 5 versus 15.

Each CDR3 protein is one row after TCRdb ran MiXCR on the 5' RACE reads. The repertoire holds some 600,000 distinct CDR3 sequences, with approximately 13% as singletons. Germline V gives CDR1 MNHEY, CDR2 SMNVEV (reference sequence). The J segment lost 5 bases and the V segment lost 5 bases, leaving 7 bases of the junction unmatched. CDR3 size: 14 residues. This clonotype was seen more than once but under ten times. Antigen: not known. This TCR came from a man younger than 45 who received the YFV17D yellow fever vaccine. The rearrangement joins TRBV27 to TRBJ1-1; 8 bases are shared with TRBD1. Sequencing used PBMCs, obtained on the day of the yellow fever booster vaccination. The CDR3: CASSPGTGATEAFF. The DNA for the CDR3 is TGTGCCAGCAGTCCCGGGACAGGCGCAACTGAAGCTTTCTTT.